This TCR beta chain came from a study of CD8 T cells in Susac syndrome. Random hexamers were used to reverse transcribe the RNA input (roughly 0.5 to 1 ug). Across 54 Vbeta and 13 Jbeta, immunoSEQ multiplex PCR amplified TCR beta CDR3. One entry per CDR3 protein, called by TCRdb with MiXCR from the immunoSEQ multiplex PCR reads. Of roughly 120,000 distinct CDR3 sequences listed, less than 95% are singletons. TCR beta sequencing covered blood CD8+ and CD4+ T cells. Patients with stable or active relapsing-remitting disease, all of them treatment-naive, made up the multiple sclerosis controls. The specimen sequenced was CD4+ T cells from PBMCs. This sequence was found in a human donor with multiple sclerosis.

The CDR3 sequence is CASSQDASNQPQHF. In DNA form, the CDR3 reads TGTGCCAGCAGCCAAGACGCTAGCAATCAGCCCCAGCATTTT. The V gene is TRBV3-1, the J gene TRBJ1-5; D is unresolved. The CDR3 sequence is 14 residues long. Trimming cost V 0 bases and J 0 bases, with 3 bases left between them. Germline lookup yields CDR1 LGHDT and CDR2 YNNKEL (reference sequence).